At least ten counts were recorded for the clone carrying this T cell receptor (beta chain). No antigen is known for it. The source of the sample is a study of T cells in Graves' hyperthyroidism and ophthalmopathy. Study-level results: Peripheral blood also featured most of the thyroid clonotypes expanded above 0.001.

A Clinical Activity Score of at least 3, a NOSPECS grade of at least 4 and a duration under 3 months were recorded in the ophthalmopathy patients. Uncontrolled infection, other autoimmune disease, pregnancy or lactation disqualified patients from enrolment. PBMCs were sourced from less than 13 ml fresh peripheral blood. This CDR3 region has 14 residues. CDR1 is MDHEN and CDR2 is SYDVKM in the germline V gene. V lost 5 bases, J lost 4 bases, and 15 bases lay in between. Amplified TCR beta CDR3 regions came from RNA transcripts. Carried out on the TCR CDR3, a first-round RT-PCR used the HTBI primer set. MiXCR, applied by TCRdb to the multiplex PCR reads, yields one record per CDR3 protein. This table holds roughly 500,000 distinct CDR3 sequences, roughly 24% found once.

This TCR was sampled from a woman aged 25 to 39 with Graves' ophthalmopathy. The source material was blood. The chain employs TRBV28 and TRBJ2-7, with TRBD1 as a possible D gene (6 bases). CDR3 DNA: TGTGCCAGCAGTACAGGGAAGGGATCATACGAGCAGTACTTC. The encoded protein is CASSTGKGSYEQYF.